This paragraph covers one TCR beta chain sequence. Its antigen is still unknown. The data belong to a study of Ad26.COV2.S vaccination and SARS-CoV-2 variants. As for the study in general: Once, or twice with 56 days between doses, Ad26.COV2.S was given intramuscularly. Regarding the study as a whole: Higher spike-specific TCR breadth was found in vaccine recipients than in placebo recipients. Reportedly, spike-specific CD8+ and CD4+ T cell responses achieved substantial breadth once vaccination had taken place.

The germline V gene encodes CDR1 SNHLY and CDR2 FYNNEI. Trimming cost V 5 bases and J 7 bases; bases outside gene matches: 12. CDR3 length: 15 amino acids. Profiling relied on immunoSEQ multiplex PCR, and the TCRdb table lists in-frame clones only, not all of them. Among about half a million clones listed, about 88% were seen once. Treatment: around 19 received Ad26.COV2.S at low or high dose, single or two shots; about five received placebo; per-sample allocation not given. Day 63 following the first vaccine or placebo injection was when the samples were taken. An adult aged 18-55 years in Boston served as the donor.

This chain links TRBV2 with TRBJ1-2; 8 bases fit TRBD1. The starting material was peripheral blood, obtained in a trial of Ad26.COV2.S vaccine versus placebo. This receptor was obtained from a person aged 18-65 years who received the Ad26.COV2.S COVID-19 vaccine or a placebo. CDR3: CASSPGGGGDGGYTF. CDR3 bases: TGTGCCAGCAGTCCAGGGGGCGGCGGCGACGGTGGCTACACCTTC. The whole variable domain, remainder taken from reference TRBV2 and TRBJ1-2, is EPEVTQTPSHQVTQMGQEVILRCVPISNHLYFYWYRQILGQKVEFLVSFYNNEISEKSEIFDDQFSVERPDGSNFTLKIRSTKLEDSAMYFCASSPGGGGDGGYTFGSGTRLTVV.